These 22 T cell receptor beta chains share one sample of origin, sequenced in a study of blood T cell repertoires in COVID-19. The method was immunoSEQ multiplex PCR; TCRdb's version includes in-frame clones alone and lacks a portion of them. The sample yields approximately 490,000 clones, about 85% seen once. Specimen: PBMCs or T cells enriched from blood (not recorded which). These receptors were collected from a woman aged 18 to 35 who had recovered from COVID-19.

With regard to this clone: Other DNA sequences from this sample encode an identical CDR3 as well. The CDR3 region is CSARRETQYF. The CDR3 DNA reads TGCAGTGCTCGCCGGGAGACCCAGTACTTC. This chain connects TRBV20-1 to TRBJ2-5; D call uncertain. The CDR3 covers 10 residues. V was cut by 5 bases and J by 5 bases, with 6 bases left in between. Germline CDR1 and CDR2: DFQATT and SNEGSKA (reference sequence).

The genes are TRBV2 and TRBJ2-1; TRBD2 matches 8 bases. The length of the CDR3 is 14 residues. CDR1 and CDR2 (germline): SNHLY, FYNNEI. Unmatched junction bases numbered 11, after V lost 9 bases and J lost 7 bases. The DNA of the CDR3 is TGTGCCAGTTCGACTAGCGCGGGGGAGAATGAGCAGTTCTTC. It encodes CASSTSAGENEQFF.

With respect to this clone: This CDR3 is also generated by other DNA sequences in the sample. The CDR3 DNA reads TGCGCCAGCAGCTTGGATCCAGGGGATACGCAGTATTTT. It encodes CASSLDPGDTQYF. The gene calls are TRBV5-1 and TRBJ2-3, with D tentatively TRBD1 (5 bases). Germline CDR1 and CDR2: SGHRS and YFSETQ. With 0 bases removed from V and 6 bases from J, the gap between germline ends came to 8 bases. CDR3 length: 13 residues.

J is TRBJ2-2 and V is TRBV19; tentative D call: TRBD2 (7 bases). Germline CDR1 LNHDA, CDR2 SQIVND (reference sequence). With 3 bases removed from V and 8 bases from J, the gap between germline ends came to 22 bases. This CDR3 is built from 17 residues. CDR3 residues: CASSIPTGGLKGGELFF. The CDR3 nucleotides are TGTGCCAGTAGTATCCCAACGGGGGGCCTCAAGGGAGGGGAGCTGTTTTTT.

Of note for this clone: The same CDR3 can be traced to other DNA sequences in this sample. This sequence joins TRBV5-1 and TRBJ2-7, with D maybe TRBD1 (6 bases). The CDR3 loop spans 13 amino acids. V shed 0 bases and J shed 6 bases, with 10 bases lying between them. Germline V gives CDR1 SGHRS, CDR2 YFSETQ. This CDR3 is CASSLGTEGEQYF. CDR3 bases: TGCGCCAGCAGCTTGGGGACAGAAGGCGAGCAGTACTTC.

This chain links TRBV6-4 with TRBJ1-2; D perhaps matches TRBD1 (5 bases). Trimming took off 2 bases at V and 5 bases at J, with 12 bases between the two ends. The CDR3 consists of 14 residues. Germline values: CDR1 MRHNA, CDR2 SNTAGT. The CDR3 nucleotides read TGTGCCAGCAGTGACGTCCAGGGTCAGTATGGCTACACCTTC. It codes for CASSDVQGQYGYTF.

The genes are TRBV11-3 and TRBJ1-1; D is ambiguous. With 3 bases removed from V and 1 base from J, the gap between germline ends came to 6 bases. CDR3 size: 13 residues. The V gene's germline CDR1 is SGHNT and CDR2 YENEEA. The CDR3 loop is CASSFSGNTEAFF. CDR3 DNA sequence: TGTGCCAGCAGCTTTTCCGGGAACACTGAAGCTTTCTTT.

The chain links TRBV6-5 to TRBJ2-7; 7 positions agree with TRBD1. CDR3 length: 14 amino acids. Germline V gives CDR1 MNHEY, CDR2 SVGAGI. V dropped 5 bases and J dropped 0; count of bases not matched to a gene: 4. The CDR3: CASSRDSTSYEQYF. The CDR3, as DNA: TGTGCCAGCAGTAGGGACAGTACCTCCTACGAGCAGTACTTC.

In its sample, this clone was seen once. The chain links TRBV4-1 to TRBJ2-1; 7 bases line up with TRBD2. The CDR3 is made up of 15 amino acids. The trim removed 2 bases at V and 3 bases at J, leaving 4 bases unmatched. Germline V gene data show CDR1 as MGHRA and CDR2 as YSYEKL. The CDR3 DNA is TGCGCCAGCAGCCAAATGGGGGGGATCTACAATGAGCAGTTCTTC. Its translation is CASSQMGGIYNEQFF.

This chain uses TRBV4-1 with TRBJ2-2, with 10 bases lining up with TRBD2. V dropped 0 bases and J dropped 4; count of bases not matched to a gene: 17. The CDR3 extends over 21 amino acids. Per the germline V gene, CDR1 is MGHRA and CDR2 is YSYEKL. The CDR3 reads CASSQDQSNSGGTFSTGELFF. The CDR3 DNA reads as TGCGCCAGCAGCCAAGATCAGAGTAATAGCGGGGGGACGTTTAGCACCGGGGAGCTGTTTTTT.

The chain combines TRBV19 with TRBJ1-1; possibly TRBD1 for D (5 bases). CDR3 length: 16 residues. Germline V gives CDR1 LNHDA, CDR2 SQIVND (reference sequence). Trimming took off 4 bases at V and 5 bases at J, with 20 bases between the two ends. CDR3 sequence (DNA): TGTGCCAGTAGTAACCTACGGGGACTAGGGGAAACTGAAGCTTTCTTT. Protein: CASSNLRGLGETEAFF. The variable domain in full, with the rest retrieved from reference TRBV19 and TRBJ1-1, is DGGITQSPKYLFRKEGQNVTLSCEQNLNHDAMYWYRQDPGQGLRLIYYSQIVNDFQKGDIAEGYSVSREKKESFPLTVTSAQKNPTAFYLCASSNLRGLGETEAFFGQGTRLTVV.

The rearrangement links TRBV6-5 to TRBJ2-2, with D perhaps matching TRBD1 (6 bases). The CDR3 length is 15 residues. Germline CDR1 reads MNHEY; CDR2 reads SVGAGI. Trimming left V 6 bases short and J 4 bases short, with 15 bases between. For the CDR3, the DNA is TGTGCCAGCAGCCACAGGGTAGTAAGCACCGGGGAGCTGTTTTTT. This gives the protein CASSHRVVSTGELFF.

This clone appeared a few times. J is TRBJ1-2 and V is TRBV5-1; TRBD1 aligns across 9 bases. Germline V gene lookup returns CDR1 SGHRS and CDR2 YFSETQ. Trimming removed 5 bases from V and 8 bases from J; junction bases left unmatched: 13. The length of the CDR3 is 15 residues. The CDR3 loop is CASSFGTGPRGGYTF. CDR3 in DNA: TGCGCCAGCAGTTTTGGGACAGGGCCGAGAGGGGGCTACACCTTC.

The count of this clone is one. This chain uses TRBV29-1 with TRBJ2-7; D remains ambiguous. This CDR3 has 12 amino acids. Germline V lookup: CDR1 SQVTM, CDR2 ANQGSEA. Trimming shortened V by 0 bases and J by 6 bases, and 9 bases separated the two germline ends. CDR3 nucleotide sequence: TGCAGCGTTGAAGACCAACTCTTCGAGCAGTACTTC. Translation gives CSVEDQLFEQYF.

This rearrangement joins TRBV21-1 to TRBJ2-1; the table gives TRBD1 as D, unverified against the DNA. TRBV21-1 is labeled a pseudogene. This CDR3 contains 14 residues. The CDR3 loop is CASSKAGQGNEQFF. In nucleotides, the CDR3 is TGTGCCAGCAGCAAAGCGGGACAGGGGAATGAGCAGTTCTTC.

This clone turned up a few times. J is TRBJ1-2 and V is TRBV29-1; D is undetermined. Trimming took 5 bases from V and 6 from J, leaving 10 bases between them. The CDR3 loop spans 11 amino acids. In germline, CDR1 is SQVTM, CDR2 ANQGSEA. The CDR3 reads CSVRVADGYTF. In DNA form, the CDR3 reads TGCAGCGTTCGGGTAGCAGATGGCTACACCTTC. The full variable domain, with the rest looked up from reference TRBV29-1 and TRBJ1-2, is SAVISQKPSRDICQRGTSLTIQCQVDSQVTMMFWYRQQPGQSLTLIATANQGSEATYESGFVIDKFPISRPNLTFSTLTVSNMSPEDSSIYLCSVRVADGYTFGSGTRLTVV.

The J gene is TRBJ1-4, the V gene TRBV2; TRBD1 is a possible D gene (5 bases). Germline CDR1 is SNHLY and CDR2 is FYNNEI. V was cut by 1 base and J by 8 bases, with 17 bases left in between. The CDR3 spans 16 residues. CDR3 residues: CASSEGRGGVAEKLFF. CDR3 nucleotide sequence: TGTGCCAGCAGTGAAGGACGCGGAGGGGTGGCCGAAAAACTGTTTTTT. The full variable domain, completed using reference TRBV2 and TRBJ1-4, is EPEVTQTPSHQVTQMGQEVILRCVPISNHLYFYWYRQILGQKVEFLVSFYNNEISEKSEIFDDQFSVERPDGSNFTLKIRSTKLEDSAMYFCASSEGRGGVAEKLFFGSGTQLSVL.

This clone was seen just once. The chain links TRBV3-1 (or the pseudogene TRBV3-2) to TRBJ2-2, with 9 bases matching TRBD2. This CDR3 is 16 amino acids long. The germline CDR1 and CDR2 sequences are LGHDT and YNNKEL (reference sequence). Trimming at V came to 4 bases and at J to 8 bases, leaving 11 bases not matched to a gene. CDR3 nucleotide sequence: TGTGCCAGCAGCCCCCTAGCGGGGCCTGATGTGGGGGAGCTGTTTTTT. Its translation is CASSPLAGPDVGELFF.

This clone was detected only once. The chain is built from TRBV5-1 and TRBJ1-2; no firm D call. The CDR3 spans 14 residues. V shed 4 bases and J shed 8 bases, with 18 bases lying between them. Germline V CDR1 and CDR2: SGHRS, YFSETQ. This chain's CDR3 is CASSPFLSSRGYTF. CDR3 nucleotides: TGCGCCAGCAGCCCGTTCCTGTCCTCGAGGGGCTACACCTTC.

This chain links TRBV28 with TRBJ1-2, with a tentative D call TRBD1 (5 bases). In germline, CDR1 is MDHEN, CDR2 SYDVKM. This CDR3 is 14 amino acids long. Trimming shortened V by 7 bases and J by 2 bases, and 14 bases separated the two germline ends. The CDR3 sequence is CASIRRALNYGYTF. The CDR3 DNA is TGTGCCAGCATACGCAGGGCCCTGAACTATGGCTACACCTTC.

The genes are TRBV9 and TRBJ1-1; D is undetermined. The CDR3 length is 14 residues. CDR1 and CDR2 (germline): SGDLS, YYNGEE. V was trimmed by 0 bases and J by 8 bases, leaving 14 bases between them. The CDR3 DNA sequence: TGTGCCAGCAGCGTAGATCTTGTGGGGAGAGAAGCTTTCTTT. Protein: CASSVDLVGREAFF. The full variable domain, with the rest looked up from reference TRBV9 and TRBJ1-1, is DSGVTQTPKHLITATGQRVTLRCSPRSGDLSVYWYQQSLDQGLQFLIQYYNGEERAKGNILERFSAQQFPDLHSELNLSSLELGDSALYFCASSVDLVGREAFFGQGTRLTVV.

This rearrangement joins TRBV7-9 to TRBJ2-1, with TRBD2 identical over 9 bases. J was trimmed by 7 bases and V by 0 bases; bases with no gene match: 7. Looked up from germline, CDR1 is SEHNR and CDR2 is FQNEAQ (reference sequence). The CDR3 extends over 16 amino acids. Here the CDR3 reads CASSLARAGGQNEQFF. As DNA, the CDR3 is TGTGCCAGCAGCTTAGCGAGAGCGGGGGGCCAAAATGAGCAGTTCTTC.